Here is one TCR beta chain with its context. TCRdb reprocessed the 5' RACE reads via MiXCR and lists one record per CDR3 protein. The repertoire has about 77,000 distinct CDR3 sequences, roughly 12% of them found once; the top ten carry 15% to 18%. CDR1 GTSNPN and CDR2 SVGIG come from the germline V gene (reference sequence). V lost 3 bases, J lost 9 bases, and 11 bases lay in between. CDR3 length equals 11 residues. The sample is drawn from a study of early T cells in non-severe SARS-CoV-2 infection. The chain has TRBV30 and TRBJ1-1, with D perhaps matching TRBD1 (6 bases). This clonotype originated in an adult who was a healthcare worker with PCR-confirmed SARS-CoV-2 infection or an uninfected control (not recorded which). The donor label of this sample is uncertain. Sequences were derived from whole blood, sampled at baseline. For the CDR3, the DNA is TGTGCCTGGAGCCCCCAGGGGAAAGCTTTCTTT. It yields the protein CAWSPQGKAFF.